This entry lists 26 T cell receptor beta chains sequenced from one sample in a study of Graves' ophthalmopathy and Graves' hyperthyroidism. TCR beta CDR3 regions were amplified from RNA transcripts. In the first round, RT-PCR was carried out with HTBI primers, and a multiplex PCR formed the second round. TCRdb ran MiXCR on the multiplex PCR reads and lists one entry per CDR3 protein. This table holds a few hundred thousand distinct CDR3 sequences, 15% to 19% found once. Specimen: peripheral blood. The source of these receptors is a woman between 18 and 29 years old with stable Graves' hyperthyroidism.

There are many counts of this clonotype. The chain employs TRBV6-6 and TRBJ1-5; D is perhaps TRBD1 (5 bases). The CDR3 contains 19 residues. Germline V CDR1 and CDR2: MNHNY, SVGAGI (reference sequence). V lost 6 bases and J 4 bases, leaving 28 bases between the germline ends. The CDR3 loop is CASRPRPTETRVLNQPQHF. CDR3 coding DNA: TGTGCCAGCAGGCCTAGACCGACGGAGACCAGGGTATTGAATCAGCCCCAGCATTTT.

In this sample, this clonotype turned up many times. The V gene is TRBV11-2, the J gene TRBJ1-5; no firm D call. The CDR3 length is 14 residues. Trimming cost V 1 base and J 9 bases, with 13 bases left between them. Germline CDR1 and CDR2: SGHAT and FQNNGV. CDR3 amino acids: CASSLGPAPWPQHF. The CDR3 region has the DNA TGTGCCAGCAGCTTAGGTCCGGCCCCCTGGCCCCAGCATTTT. Full variable domain (rest looked up from reference TRBV11-2 and TRBJ1-5): EAGVAQSPRYKIIEKRQSVAFWCNPISGHATLYWYQQILGQGPKLLIQFQNNGVVDDSQLPKDRFSAERLKGVDSTLKIQPAKLEDSAVYLCASSLGPAPWPQHFGDGTRLSIL.

There are many counts of this clonotype. V gene TRBV6-1 combines with J gene TRBJ2-6; D gene ambiguous. Trimming left V 5 bases short and J 0 bases short, with 8 bases between. There are 15 residues in the CDR3. The germline V gene has CDR1 MNHNS and CDR2 SASEGT. The CDR3 is CASSINNSGANVLTF. CDR3 in DNA: TGTGCCAGCAGTATTAACAACTCTGGGGCCAACGTCCTGACTTTC.

This clonotype has at least ten counts. The gene calls are TRBV6-5 and TRBJ1-2; D uncertain. The CDR3 has 13 amino acids. Trimming took off 0 bases at V and 5 bases at J, with 7 bases between the two ends. The germline gives CDR1 MNHEY, CDR2 SVGAGI. DNA of the CDR3: TGTGCCAGCAGTTACTCGGACCGGTATGGCTACACCTTC. Residues: CASSYSDRYGYTF.

This chain joins TRBV12-3 or TRBV12-4 and TRBJ2-2, with 12 positions matching TRBD1. After removal of 1 base from V and 6 bases from J, the junction contained 6 bases not matched to a gene. The CDR3 sequence is 17 residues long. CDR3 DNA: TGTGCCAGCAGTTTAGACCGGGACAGGGGGCCGGCCGGGGAGCTGTTTTTT. Protein: CASSLDRDRGPAGELFF.

V gene TRBV18 combines with J gene TRBJ1-5, with D hard to call. The CDR3 extends over 14 amino acids. Trimming shortened V by 0 bases and J by 3 bases, and 6 bases separated the two germline ends. The V gene's germline CDR1 is KGHSH and CDR2 LQKENI. The CDR3: CASSPPLHNQPQHF. The CDR3 bases are TGTGCCAGCTCACCACCCTTGCACAATCAGCCCCAGCATTTT.

This clonotype was counted many times. The V call is TRBV20-1, the J call TRBJ1-1, with D tentatively TRBD1 (5 bases). V lost 1 base and J lost 0, with 9 bases in between. Per the germline V gene, CDR1 is DFQATT and CDR2 is SNEGSKA (reference sequence). CDR3 size: 14 residues. CDR3 sequence (DNA): TGCAGTGCTAGAGTTGGGGGGATGAACACTGAAGCTTTCTTT. Amino acid sequence: CSARVGGMNTEAFF.

This clonotype was counted many times. This chain connects TRBV7-2 to TRBJ2-5; D tentatively reads TRBD1 or TRBD2 (5 bases each). Trimming cost V 8 bases and J 4 bases, with 8 bases left between them. Germline V gene sequence: CDR1 SGHTA, CDR2 FQGNSA. The CDR3 is 11 amino acids. This CDR3 is CASGAGETQYF. In nucleotides, the CDR3 is TGTGCCAGCGGGGCGGGAGAGACCCAGTACTTC.

The table lists this clonotype with a few counts. The V and J genes are TRBV19 and TRBJ1-2, with D unclear. The CDR3 extends over 15 amino acids. Per germline, CDR1 LNHDA and CDR2 SQIVND (reference sequence). Trimming removed 3 bases from V and 3 bases from J, with 14 bases in between. CDR3 in amino acids: CASSIRLGGYYGYTF. CDR3 nucleotides: TGTGCCAGTAGTATCAGATTGGGAGGGTACTATGGCTACACCTTC.

The sample holds a few counts of this clonotype. The chain joins TRBV5-4 to TRBJ1-2, with D perhaps matching TRBD1 (6 bases). This CDR3 spans 21 amino acids. CDR1 and CDR2 (germline): SGHNT, YYREEE (reference sequence). The V gene lost 2 bases and the J gene lost 1 base, with 30 bases spanning the gap. Here the CDR3 reads CASSFGRGSLNSEDFNYGYTF. Here the CDR3 DNA reads TGTGCCAGCAGCTTCGGCAGGGGCTCTTTGAATTCCGAAGACTTTAACTATGGCTACACCTTC.

This clonotype was seen ten or more times. The chain links TRBV6-5 to TRBJ1-2; D unresolved. The germline gives CDR1 MNHEY, CDR2 SVGAGI. V lost 2 bases, J lost 2 bases, and 9 bases lay in between. The length of the CDR3 is 14 residues. The CDR3 DNA is TGTGCCAGCAGTTACCTCACAGCGAACTATGGCTACACCTTC. The encoded protein is CASSYLTANYGYTF.

In this sample, this clonotype turned up many times. The chain joins TRBV6-2 or TRBV6-3 to TRBJ2-3; 12 nucleotides line up with TRBD2. CDR3 length: 16 residues. Germline trimming cut 7 bases from V and 4 bases from J; bases unmatched to any gene: 9. Germline CDR1 is MNHEY and CDR2 is SVGEGT. CDR3 nucleotide sequence: TGTGCCAGCAAGAAACTAGCGGGGGGCCCCCCAGATACGCAGTATTTT. This gives the protein CASKKLAGGPPDTQYF.

The chain joins TRBV7-6 to TRBJ2-5, with 8 bases that match TRBD2. CDR1 and CDR2 from the germline V gene are SGHVS and FNYEAQ. The CDR3 contains 15 residues. V was pared by 5 bases and J by 3 bases, with 8 bases of the junction left unmatched. This CDR3 is CASSQRGGTKETQYF. Written as DNA, the CDR3 is TGTGCCAGCAGCCAACGCGGGGGGACAAAAGAGACCCAGTACTTC.

At least ten counts were recorded for this clonotype. The V and J genes are TRBV6-5 and TRBJ2-7; D may be TRBD2 (6 bases). Germline-derived CDR1 and CDR2 are MNHEY and SVGAGI. CDR3 length: 14 residues. The V and J ends lost 2 bases and 5 bases respectively, with 13 bases between them. The CDR3 loop reads CASSYHGGSDEQYF. CDR3 bases: TGTGCCAGCAGTTACCACGGGGGTTCGGACGAGCAGTACTTC.

This clonotype occurred many times. The J gene is TRBJ1-1, the V gene TRBV6-1; D perhaps matches TRBD1 (6 bases). Germline CDR1 and CDR2: MNHNS and SASEGT. The CDR3 spans 13 residues. Trimming took off 2 bases at V and 4 bases at J, with 8 bases between the two ends. The CDR3 sequence: CASSERGPTEAFF. CDR3 DNA sequence: TGTGCCAGCAGTGAACGGGGGCCCACTGAAGCTTTCTTT.

This clonotype was observed a handful of times. J is TRBJ1-2 and V is TRBV14; weak D call: TRBD1 (5 bases). This CDR3 spans 14 amino acids. V shed 1 base and J shed 4 bases, with 10 bases lying between them. CDR1 is SGHDN and CDR2 is FVKESK in the germline V gene. CDR3 DNA sequence: TGTGCCAGCAGCCAAGGGCGGCAGGGCTATGGCTACACCTTC. Translated, it gives CASSQGRQGYGYTF.

The V call is TRBV11-2, the J call TRBJ2-7; TRBD2 matches at 12 bases. The germline V gene has CDR1 SGHAT and CDR2 FQNNGV. With 7 bases clipped from V and 2 bases from J, the junction kept 12 bases outside the gene matches. The CDR3 is 17 residues long. The CDR3 is CASKPGTSGPGTYEQYF. The CDR3 nucleotides read TGTGCCAGCAAACCCGGGACTAGCGGGCCTGGGACCTACGAGCAGTACTTC.

The rearrangement uses TRBV7-8 and TRBJ2-2; unclear D gene. Trimming stripped 6 bases from V and 8 bases from J, with 7 bases between. The CDR3 totals 11 residues. CDR1 SGHVS and CDR2 FQNEAQ come from the germline V gene. For the CDR3, the DNA is TGTGCCAGCAGAAAAATGGGGGAGCTGTTTTTT. As protein: CASRKMGELFF.

This clonotype was counted ten times or more. The chain employs TRBV29-1 and TRBJ1-1; D gene unclear. The V gene's germline CDR1 is SQVTM and CDR2 ANQGSEA. This CDR3 has 13 residues. The V and J ends lost 6 bases and 1 base respectively, with 12 bases between them. The CDR3 DNA is TGCAGCGTCTCGAAAAAGGAGAACACTGAAGCTTTCTTT. Amino acids: CSVSKKENTEAFF.

This clonotype was recorded a few times. The chain uses TRBV6-5 and TRBJ2-7; D possibly matches TRBD1 or TRBD2 (5 bases each). This CDR3 is 13 amino acids long. CDR1 MNHEY and CDR2 SVGAGI come from the germline V gene. The germline V and J ends were trimmed by 4 bases and 10 bases, with 17 bases remaining between them. The CDR3 protein is CASSSGVGPTQYF. The CDR3 coding sequence is TGTGCCAGCAGTTCCGGGGTGGGACCAACCCAGTACTTC.

In this sample, this clonotype turned up many times. The chain couples TRBV12-3 or TRBV12-4 to TRBJ1-5; possibly TRBD1 for D (6 bases). Between the trimmed V and J ends, which lost 6 bases and 6 bases, there was a span of 18 bases. This CDR3 contains 15 residues. The CDR3 sequence: CASSPRGAECQPQHF. Here the CDR3 DNA reads TGTGCCAGCAGCCCGAGGGGGGCTGAATGTCAGCCCCAGCATTTT.

This clonotype was picked up many times. This chain uses TRBV6-1 with TRBJ1-2; the match to TRBD1 covers 7 bases. The CDR3 length is 13 residues. Germline V gene data show CDR1 as MNHNS and CDR2 as SASEGT. Germline trimming cut 6 bases from V and 4 bases from J; bases unmatched to any gene: 5. CDR3 sequence reads: CASRRQGPYGYTF. The CDR3 DNA follows: TGTGCCAGCAGAAGACAGGGTCCCTATGGCTACACCTTC.

This clonotype has more than one count but fewer than ten. The DNA for the CDR3 is TGTGCCAGCAGCTTAGATCAGAGCTCTGGAAACACCATATATTTT. Protein sequence: CASSLDQSSGNTIYF. The chain is built from TRBV11-2 and TRBJ1-3; no definite D call. There are 15 residues in the CDR3. Germline-derived CDR1 and CDR2 are SGHAT and FQNNGV. V lost 0 bases and J 0 bases, leaving 6 bases between the germline ends.

This clonotype occurred many times. J is TRBJ2-5 and V is TRBV15; possible D gene TRBD2, 6 bases. Trimming shortened V by 0 bases and J by 7 bases, and 15 bases separated the two germline ends. The CDR3 consists of 15 residues. The germline CDR1 and CDR2 sequences are LNHNV and YYDKDF (reference sequence). The CDR3 sequence: CATSRDRGGLGTQYF. As DNA, the CDR3 is TGTGCCACCAGCAGAGATCGAGGAGGGCTAGGGACCCAGTACTTC.

In this sample, this clonotype turned up many times. V usage is TRBV7-3 and J usage is TRBJ1-2, with D tentatively TRBD1 (6 bases). This CDR3 has 17 amino acids. Germline V lookup: CDR1 SGHTA, CDR2 FQGTGA. V was pared by 5 bases and J by 4 bases, with 23 bases between. The CDR3 DNA reads TGTGCCAGCAGCCCAGAAAGATCCGGGACACACGTCTATGGCTACACCTTC. Its translation: CASSPERSGTHVYGYTF.

This chain joins TRBV27 and TRBJ1-2; 7 nucleotides line up with TRBD1. The ends lost 7 bases at V and 8 bases at J; junction bases unmatched: 19. The CDR3 runs 16 residues. Germline loops: CDR1 MNHEY, CDR2 SMNVEV (reference sequence). CDR3 sequence (DNA): TGTGCCAGCAAAATGAAACCGGGGACAGCTTTTTCCGGCTACACCTTC. Encoded protein: CASKMKPGTAFSGYTF.